These 17 T cell receptor beta chains were all obtained from the same sample, sequenced in a study of blood T cell repertoires in COVID-19. The protocol was immunoSEQ multiplex PCR, while the TCRdb copy is restricted to in-frame clones and leaves out a portion. The sample gives 150,000 to 200,000 clones, approximately 85% of which show up once; 1% to 1.2% is in the top ten. Sequenced input: peripheral blood. The receptors come from a man between 40 and 49 years old with acute or convalescent COVID-19.

This chain joins TRBV24-1 and TRBJ2-7; tentative D call: TRBD1 (8 bases). CDR1 KGHDR and CDR2 SFDVKD come from the germline V gene. CDR3 length: 17 amino acids. The germline V and J ends were trimmed by 4 bases and 1 base, with 19 bases remaining between them. This chain's CDR3 is CATSDLQGGAPSYEQYF. For the CDR3, the DNA is TGTGCCACCAGTGACCTACAGGGGGGGGCCCCTTCCTACGAGCAGTACTTC.

The rearrangement links TRBV28 to TRBJ1-2, with TRBD1 as a possible D gene (6 bases). This CDR3 has 14 amino acids. The germline CDR1 and CDR2 sequences are MDHEN and SYDVKM. Trimming took off 6 bases at V and 4 bases at J, with 15 bases between the two ends. The CDR3 DNA follows: TGTGCCAGCAGCGGAAGGGGGGGGCCCTATGGCTACACCTTC. Translation: CASSGRGGPYGYTF.

This rearrangement joins TRBV7-8 to TRBJ2-7; 9 bases align to TRBD2. The CDR3 extends over 14 amino acids. The ends lost 5 bases at V and 2 bases at J; junction bases unmatched: 4. Germline values: CDR1 SGHVS, CDR2 FQNEAQ. The CDR3 loop is CASSNSGGTYEQYF. CDR3 nucleotide sequence: TGTGCCAGCAGCAACAGCGGGGGGACCTACGAGCAGTACTTC.

This chain connects TRBV30 to TRBJ1-2; D remains unclear. V was trimmed by 1 base and J by 6 bases, leaving 12 bases between them. The CDR3 totals 13 residues. Germline CDR1 reads GTSNPN; CDR2 reads SVGIG (reference sequence). The CDR3 reads CAWSGHGADGYTF. DNA of the CDR3: TGTGCCTGGAGTGGCCACGGAGCAGATGGCTACACCTTC. Drawing the rest from reference TRBV30 and TRBJ1-2, the complete variable domain is SQTIHQWPATLVQPVGSPLSLECTVEGTSNPNLYWYRQAAGRGLQLLFYSVGIGQISSEVPQNLSASRPQDRQFILSSKKLLLSDSGFYLCAWSGHGADGYTFGSGTRLTVV.

This chain joins TRBV11-2 and TRBJ2-2; 9 bases agree with TRBD1. After removal of 5 bases from V and 5 bases from J, the junction contained 12 bases not matched to a gene. The V gene's germline CDR1 is SGHAT and CDR2 FQNNGV. The CDR3 sequence is 17 residues long. The CDR3, as DNA: TGTGCCAGCAGCCTAAACAGGGGGCAGGGCCGGACCGGGGAGCTGTTTTTT. Its protein is CASSLNRGQGRTGELFF. Full variable domain (remainder filled in from reference TRBV11-2 and TRBJ2-2): EAGVAQSPRYKIIEKRQSVAFWCNPISGHATLYWYQQILGQGPKLLIQFQNNGVVDDSQLPKDRFSAERLKGVDSTLKIQPAKLEDSAVYLCASSLNRGQGRTGELFFGEGSRLTVL.

The J gene is TRBJ1-4, the V gene TRBV7-8; D not resolved. The CDR3 has 13 amino acids. From germline, CDR1 is SGHVS and CDR2 FQNEAQ. The V and J ends lost 1 base and 8 bases respectively, with 8 bases between them. CDR3 residues: CASSLGHREKLFF. The DNA of the CDR3 is TGTGCCAGCAGCTTAGGGCACAGAGAAAAACTGTTTTTT.

The chain joins TRBV19 to TRBJ1-5; the D gene is possibly TRBD1 (5 bases). Germline V lookup: CDR1 LNHDA, CDR2 SQIVND (reference sequence). CDR3 length: 14 amino acids. V gave up 3 bases and J gave up 5 bases, with 11 bases separating them. CDR3 nucleotide sequence: TGTGCCAGTAGTATGGGAAGGGGTGATCAGCCCCAGCATTTT. Protein: CASSMGRGDQPQHF.

This clone showed up just a few times. V is TRBV6-6 and J is TRBJ1-2, with TRBD1 as a possible D gene (5 bases). The CDR3 sequence is 13 residues long. Germline loops: CDR1 MNHNY, CDR2 SVGAGI (reference sequence). Trimming removed 6 bases at V and 5 bases at J, with 13 bases between. The CDR3 region is CASRTQGFYGYTF. In DNA form, the CDR3 reads TGTGCCAGCAGAACCCAGGGATTTTATGGCTACACCTTC.

Remarks on this clone: Additional DNA sequences in this sample encode the identical CDR3. The chain recombines TRBV4-2 with TRBJ2-2, with 10 bases matching TRBD2. J lost 5 bases, V lost 0 bases, and 6 bases had no gene match. Per germline, CDR1 LGHNA and CDR2 YNFKEQ. The CDR3 contains 17 residues. CDR3 in DNA: TGTGCCAGCAGCCAAGAAGTACTAGCGGGGCGTACCGGGGAGCTGTTTTTT. Translating gives CASSQEVLAGRTGELFF.

The chain uses TRBV7-3 and TRBJ2-3, with 12 positions matching TRBD2. Germline CDR1 reads SGHTA; CDR2 reads FQGTGA. V was pared by 2 bases and J by 5 bases, with 5 bases of the junction left unmatched. The CDR3 extends over 16 amino acids. CDR3: CASSLGLAGILDTQYF. The CDR3 DNA follows: TGTGCCAGCAGCTTAGGACTAGCGGGGATTTTAGATACGCAGTATTTT.

This clone was counted a few times. V gene TRBV29-1 combines with J gene TRBJ1-1, with D uncertain. CDR1 is SQVTM, CDR2 ANQGSEA, per germline. Trimming took off 4 bases at V and 1 base at J, with 7 bases between the two ends. CDR3 length: 12 amino acids. In nucleotides, the CDR3 is TGCAGCGTTGGCGGAGGGAACACTGAAGCTTTCTTT. This gives the protein CSVGGGNTEAFF.

The rearrangement uses TRBV14 and TRBJ2-3; D gene unclear. Trimming removed 1 base at V and 7 bases at J, with 21 bases between. The CDR3 consists of 17 residues. Germline lookup yields CDR1 SGHDN and CDR2 FVKESK. This chain's CDR3 is CASSQAIVSFSGNTQYF. The CDR3 DNA is TGTGCCAGCAGCCAAGCCATTGTAAGCTTCTCCGGTAATACGCAGTATTTT.

The chain recombines TRBV24-1 with TRBJ1-4; TRBD1 agrees at 7 bases. Losses at the gene ends were 3 bases for V and 7 bases for J; bases not matched to a gene: 4. CDR3 length: 14 residues. The germline V gene encodes CDR1 KGHDR and CDR2 SFDVKD. The DNA for the CDR3 is TGTGCCACCAGTGATCCTACAGGGGCTGAAAAACTGTTTTTT. Translated, it gives CATSDPTGAEKLFF.

This chain uses TRBV14 with TRBJ1-1, with 7 bases that match TRBD1. Per the germline V gene, CDR1 is SGHDN and CDR2 is FVKESK. The J segment lost 1 base and the V segment lost 4 bases, leaving 6 bases of the junction unmatched. The CDR3 runs to 15 residues. CDR3 sequence reads: CASSRETGWNTEAFF. Here the CDR3 DNA reads TGTGCCAGCAGCCGGGAGACAGGGTGGAACACTGAAGCTTTCTTT.

The genes are TRBV5-1 and TRBJ2-5; 11 nucleotides line up with TRBD1. The CDR3 loop spans 15 amino acids. Germline V gene data show CDR1 as SGHRS and CDR2 as YFSETQ. V dropped 4 bases and J dropped 5; count of bases not matched to a gene: 7. The CDR3 region is CASSAGQGDMETQYF. CDR3 bases: TGCGCCAGCAGCGCGGGACAGGGGGATATGGAGACCCAGTACTTC.

There are a few counts of this clone. V usage is TRBV6-5 and J usage is TRBJ1-6; a weak D match, TRBD1 (5 bases). V was pared by 6 bases and J by 7 bases, with 10 bases between. CDR1 and CDR2 from the germline V gene are MNHEY and SVGAGI. This CDR3 contains 13 residues. The CDR3 nucleotides read TGTGCCAGCAGCGGGGGAATGAATTCACCCCTCCACTTT. It codes for CASSGGMNSPLHF.

V is TRBV30 and J is TRBJ2-1; no firm D call. Trimming left V 5 bases short and J 6 bases short, with 5 bases between. CDR3 length: 10 residues. Germline V CDR1 and CDR2: GTSNPN, SVGIG (reference sequence). CDR3 sequence (DNA): TGTGCCTGGGGCGTCAATGAGCAGTTCTTC. It codes for CAWGVNEQFF.